This TCR beta chain derives from a study of stem cell transplantation in POMP-related autoinflammatory disease (dated by TCRdb to 2020 to 2023). Describing the broader study: The study hypothesized that defective thymoproteasomes impair MHC class I-dependent CD8+ T-cell differentiation and positive selection, skewing the TRB repertoire. DNA chimerism analysis after transplant demonstrated 100% donor engraftment of neutrophils and platelets for up to one year. The effect of POMP deficiency on T-cell receptor beta repertoire diversity and CDR3 characteristics was assessed by high-throughput TRB sequencing. Prior to transplant, the patients had skewing toward CD4+ naive T cells, low CD8+ T-cell proportions, and reduced T-cell cytokine secretion. Here is what the overall study found, with its caveats: Across all analyzed T-cell subsets, PRAID patients showed a trend toward higher clonality and lower TRB diversity. The number of unique TRB V-J gene pairings in PRAID patients was restricted. Statistical significance for the trend toward lower diversity and increased clonality in PRAID patients was reached only for regulatory T cells.

The time point label corresponds to: after hematopoietic stem cell transplant. PRAID was marked by prominent immunodeficiency together with autoinflammation. Before TRB sequencing, the T-cell subsets, namely conventional T cells, CD8+ T cells, regulatory T cells, and T follicular helper cells, were sorted. Comments on this clone: Its antigen is not yet known. Base-call qualities are not available, and no considerably larger clone is one nucleotide away. This sample includes further DNA sequences coding for the same CDR3.

CDR1 and CDR2, per the germline V gene, are KGHSH and LQKENI. Relative to germline, V is 0 bases shorter and J is 5 bases shorter, with 10 bases between their ends. Its CDR3 holds 14 amino acids, cysteine through phenylalanine. Only the CDR3 part of the read is kept: 42 bases, read in frame from the first base. The library was built by means of the immunoSEQ multiplex PCR assay. As for the authors' bioinformatics: Shannon entropy, which takes clonal size distribution into account, was used to quantify repertoire diversity. The Gini-Simpson index (Simpson_1-D) was used to measure inequality of clonotype distribution. Imported from immuneACCESS, the table was reduced by TCRdb to in-frame sequences with V and J called. These copies leave out some clones; in studies compared against another copy, an unresolved V gene accounts for under half, and the cause of the remainder is not known. The V and J calls and clone size come from that table; D and trimming were worked out from the DNA. Within this sample are tens of thousands of clones, with approximately 91% of them counted one time only. The ten largest clones capture 0.5% to 0.75% of the sample.

The specimen was CD4+ T cells from PBMCs, collected after stem cell transplantation. This chain is built from TRBV18 and TRBJ2-5; the D segment could be TRBD2, given 5 matching bases. This TCR was sampled from a human patient with POMP-related autoinflammation and immune dysregulation (PRAID). After a transplant, the donor of the graft may account for some T cells. The DNA reads as follows: TGTGCCAGCTCACCACCGGGAGTCGAGGAGACCCAGTACTTC. The resulting protein is CASSPPGVEETQYF.